This record covers a single T cell receptor (beta chain). The source of the sample is a study of early T cells in non-severe SARS-CoV-2 infection. MiXCR, applied by TCRdb to the 5' RACE reads, yields one record per CDR3 protein. The table shows more than 55,000 distinct CDR3 sequences, with about 12% occurring only once. V lost 3 bases to trimming and J lost 0 bases, with 5 bases between them. The CDR3 spans 13 residues. CDR1 and CDR2 (germline): LGHDT, YNNKEL (reference sequence). The V call is TRBV3-1, the J call TRBJ1-1; D is uncertain. The receptor was derived from an adult who was a healthcare worker with PCR-confirmed SARS-CoV-2 infection or an uninfected control (not recorded which). The sample was whole blood. The CDR3 loop reads CASSQQVNTEAFF. The CDR3 DNA is TGTGCCAGCAGCCAGCAGGTGAACACTGAAGCTTTCTTT.